Below, 2 T cell receptor beta chains from the same sample are listed, as sequenced in a study of blood T cells in healthy people across ages. Then a second PCR, running about 6 to 12 cycles, was carried out with a sample-barcoded 5' primer and a J-beta primer mix. MiXCR, applied by TCRdb to the 5' RACE reads, yields one record per CDR3 protein. This sample has about 1.8 million distinct CDR3 sequences, with around 50% found just once. The sample taken for sequencing was blood. The receptors come from a woman between 40 and 50 years old in good health.

V gene TRBV29-1 combines with J gene TRBJ2-1, with 11 bases that match TRBD1. Germline-derived CDR1 and CDR2 are SQVTM and ANQGSEA. Trimming took 1 base from V and 8 from J; bases not matched to a gene: 4. This CDR3 has 14 amino acids. Written as DNA, the CDR3 is TGCAGCGTTGAAGTCGGACAGGGGGCGGATGAGCAGTTCTTC. As protein: CSVEVGQGADEQFF.

In DNA form, the CDR3 reads TGTGCCAGCAGCGTGACTAGCGGGGATTGGGATGAGCAGTTCTTC. It codes for CASSVTSGDWDEQFF. The J gene is TRBJ2-1, the V gene TRBV7-2; 11 nucleotides agree with TRBD2. Germline lookup yields CDR1 SGHTA and CDR2 FQGNSA. This CDR3 is 15 amino acids long. V lost 5 bases, J lost 8 bases, and 8 bases stayed unmatched.